The rows below give T cell receptor beta chains drawn from one sample of a study of post-analysis software for immune sequencing data. TCRdb redid the calling of the PCR reads with MiXCR, one entry per CDR3 protein. The sample has over 700,000 distinct CDR3 sequences, roughly 27% seen once. Sequencing was performed on blood. The receptors were gathered from a girl aged 5-17 years with multiple sclerosis. The CDR3 runs from the conserved cysteine through the conserved F or W. D genes are given only for firm matches. Size is omitted from some rows. Given values are once, few, many or a class for expanded clones.

j_call clone_size v_call d_call cdr3_aa cdr3_nt
TRBJ2-1 . TRBV6-6 TRBD2 CASLASGTVDEQFF TGTGCCAGCCTGGCTAGCGGGACAGTCGATGAGCAGTTCTTC
TRBJ2-1 . TRBV20-1 TRBD2 CSAPRAGVYNEQFF TGCAGTGCCCCACGAGCGGGAGTCTACAATGAGCAGTTCTTC
TRBJ1-2 . TRBV18 . CASSSLSGVKMDGYTF TGTGCCAGCTCATCCCTATCGGGCGTTAAAATGGATGGCTACACCTTC
TRBJ1-5 . TRBV27 . CASRLYGGITRLDQPQHF TGTGCCAGCAGGTTGTATGGGGGGATAACCCGTCTAGATCAGCCCCAGCATTTT
TRBJ2-1 few TRBV4-1 TRBD2 CATGASGGKLNEQFF TGCGCCACGGGGGCTAGCGGGGGGAAACTCAATGAGCAGTTCTTC
TRBJ1-5 . TRBV7-8 . CASSLERHPDQPQHF TGTGCCAGCAGCTTAGAGAGACACCCGGATCAGCCCCAGCATTTT
TRBJ2-7 few TRBV7-2 TRBD2 CASSLFAGERQYF TGTGCCAGCAGCTTATTTGCGGGGGAAAGGCAGTACTTC
TRBJ2-7 few TRBV3-1 . CASSQYIGDRITYEQYF TGTGCCAGCAGCCAATATATAGGAGACAGGATTACCTACGAGCAGTACTTC
TRBJ2-3 . TRBV24-1 . CATTGGDTQYF TGTGCCACCACGGGTGGAGATACGCAGTATTTT
TRBJ2-5 . TRBV15 . CATSTLTRETQYF TGTGCCACCAGCACACTAACTCGGGAGACCCAGTACTTC
TRBJ2-7 . TRBV20-1 TRBD2 CSAFSGNSYEQYF TGCAGTGCTTTTAGCGGGAACTCCTACGAGCAGTACTTC
TRBJ2-1 . TRBV24-1 . CATSVRAEPPQGDEQFF TGTGCCACCAGTGTCCGAGCTGAACCCCCCCAGGGCGATGAGCAGTTCTTC
TRBJ1-1 . TRBV5-5 . CASSLAGGTMNTEAFF TGTGCCAGCAGCTTGGCCGGGGGAACTATGAACACTGAAGCTTTCTTT
TRBJ2-7 . TRBV10-1 TRBD1 CASSNNRGTYNEQYF TGCGCCAGCAGTAACAACAGGGGGACCTACAATGAGCAGTACTTC
TRBJ2-7 . TRBV12-3/TRBV12-4 TRBD2 CAIRKEGGNSYEQYF TGTGCCATCCGTAAGGAGGGAGGGAATTCCTACGAGCAGTACTTC
TRBJ2-7 few TRBV20-1 . CSAGPASGSYEQYF TGCAGTGCTGGACCGGCGAGCGGCTCCTACGAGCAGTACTTC
TRBJ2-7 . TRBV7-2 . CASSLAVRYERYF TGTGCCAGCAGCTTAGCGGTTCGCTACGAGCGGTACTTC
TRBJ1-2 . TRBV29-1 . CSVVLGVGGYTF TGCAGCGTTGTCTTGGGGGTCGGTGGCTACACCTTC
TRBJ2-7 few TRBV9 . CASSSGVGRAAYEQYF TGTGCCAGCAGCTCGGGCGTGGGCAGGGCCGCCTACGAGCAGTACTTC
TRBJ2-7 . TRBV20-1 . CSARWAWGRAPYEQYF TGCAGTGCTCGGTGGGCCTGGGGGCGGGCACCCTACGAGCAGTACTTC
TRBJ2-3 . TRBV3-1 TRBD2 CASSQATSGRRDTQYF TGTGCCAGCAGCCAAGCGACTAGCGGGAGACGAGATACGCAGTATTTT
TRBJ2-7 few TRBV27 . CASSLSPNVYEQYF TGTGCCAGCAGTTTATCCCCTAATGTCTACGAGCAGTACTTC
TRBJ2-3 few TRBV9 . CASSGAFVGGDTQYF TGTGCCAGCAGCGGAGCTTTTGTGGGGGGAGATACGCAGTATTTT
TRBJ2-3 few TRBV24-1 TRBD2 CATSGSTGLASDTQYF TGTGCCACCAGTGGATCGACAGGACTAGCATCAGATACGCAGTATTTT
TRBJ2-1 . TRBV7-2 TRBD2 CASSLDLGTNYNEQFF TGTGCCAGCAGCTTAGACCTCGGGACTAACTACAATGAGCAGTTCTTC
TRBJ1-4 . TRBV5-1 TRBD1 CASSLQGTNEKLFF TGTGCCAGCAGCCTACAGGGGACTAATGAAAAACTGTTTTTT
TRBJ2-7 few TRBV4-3 TRBD1 CASSPRTGGLYEQYF TGCGCCAGCAGCCCAAGAACAGGGGGCTTGTACGAGCAGTACTTC
TRBJ1-5 few TRBV28 . CASSAGTLQPQHF TGTGCCAGCAGTGCCGGGACTCTTCAGCCCCAGCATTTT
TRBJ1-2 . TRBV9 . CASSPRVDGYTF TGTGCCAGCAGCCCTCGAGTGGATGGCTACACCTTC
TRBJ1-1 . TRBV29-1 . CSVARLNTEAFF TGCAGCGTTGCCAGGTTGAACACTGAAGCTTTCTTT
TRBJ2-1 . TRBV4-2 . CASSQEVTPLGSEQFF TGTGCCAGCAGCCAAGAAGTAACCCCTCTAGGAAGTGAGCAGTTCTTC
TRBJ2-5 . TRBV25-1 . CASSDWASPSQETQYF TGTGCCAGCAGTGATTGGGCCAGCCCCTCGCAAGAGACCCAGTACTTC
TRBJ2-3 few TRBV4-1 . CASSQVPIAGQYF TGCGCCAGCAGCCAAGTCCCGATCGCGGGCCAGTATTTT
TRBJ1-5 . TRBV20-1 . CSARVGPLRGNQPQHF TGCAGTGCTAGGGTCGGACCGTTGAGGGGAAATCAGCCCCAGCATTTT
TRBJ2-3 few TRBV29-1 TRBD2 CSVWGTSGDPSTDTQYF TGCAGCGTTTGGGGGACTAGCGGGGATCCTAGCACAGATACGCAGTATTTT
TRBJ2-5 many TRBV11-2 . CASSPGHNQETQYF TGTGCCAGCAGCCCTGGACACAACCAAGAGACCCAGTACTTC
TRBJ2-5 few TRBV5-6 TRBD2 CASSFGLAGPPETQYF TGTGCCAGCAGCTTCGGACTAGCGGGGCCCCCAGAGACCCAGTACTTC
TRBJ2-5 few TRBV7-2 . CASSLGALKTETQYF TGTGCCAGCAGCTTAGGGGCCTTAAAAACGGAGACCCAGTACTTC
TRBJ2-1 . TRBV7-2 . CASSLEQGLDEQFF TGTGCCAGCAGCTTAGAGCAGGGGTTGGATGAGCAGTTCTTC